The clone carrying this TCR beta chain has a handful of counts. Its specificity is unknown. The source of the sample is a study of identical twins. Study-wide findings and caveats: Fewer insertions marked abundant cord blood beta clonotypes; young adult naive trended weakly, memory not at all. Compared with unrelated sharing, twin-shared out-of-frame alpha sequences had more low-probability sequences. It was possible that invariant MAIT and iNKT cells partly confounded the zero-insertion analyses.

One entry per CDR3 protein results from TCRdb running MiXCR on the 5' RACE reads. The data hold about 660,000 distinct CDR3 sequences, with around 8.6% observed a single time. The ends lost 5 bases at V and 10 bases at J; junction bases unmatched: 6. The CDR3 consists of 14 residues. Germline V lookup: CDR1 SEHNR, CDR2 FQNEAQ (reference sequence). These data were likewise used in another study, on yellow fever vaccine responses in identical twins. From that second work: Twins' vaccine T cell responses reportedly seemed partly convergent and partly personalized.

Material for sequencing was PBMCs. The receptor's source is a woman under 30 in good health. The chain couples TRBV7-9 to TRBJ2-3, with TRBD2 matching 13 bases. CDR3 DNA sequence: TGTGCCAGCAGCCCCTTGACTAGCGGGGGGCCGCAGTATTTT. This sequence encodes CASSPLTSGGPQYF.